There are a few counts of the clone carrying this T cell receptor (beta chain). Its specificity is not known. The entry originates in a study of blood T cells in healthy people across ages. Healthy Caucasian individuals from Russia aged about 6 to 100 were enrolled as donors. The CDR3 runs 13 residues. The germline gives CDR1 DFQATT, CDR2 SNEGSKA (reference sequence). V lost 3 bases to trimming and J lost 4 bases; unmatched junction nucleotides: 3. Study results and limitations: Greater diversity and more naive CD4+ cells were seen in long-lived donors than in aged donors.

The second PCR ran roughly 7 to 11 cycles with a sample-barcoded 5' primer and J-beta primers. Tags on each cDNA molecule came from a template-switch adaptor with 12 random nucleotides. Each of the samples gave a minimum of 3 million paired-end reads that contained CDR3. TCRdb re-derived calls from the 5' RACE reads in MiXCR, one entry per CDR3 protein. The data hold 700,000 to 950,000 distinct CDR3 sequences, with approximately 39% observed a single time. Sequencing was carried out using blood. The sequence came from a woman aged 55-70 years in good health. The chain links TRBV20-1 to TRBJ2-3, with TRBD2 matching 8 bases. The CDR3 coding sequence is TGCAGTGCTAGGCGGGAGGAGGCAGATACGCAGTATTTT. It is translated as CSARREEADTQYF.